This T cell receptor beta chain came from a study of shared clonotypes between healthy human individuals. This clone occurred a few times. The assay was immunoSEQ multiplex PCR, and TCRdb's table has in-frame clones only and misses some. The sample consists of some 1 million clones, roughly 70% of them appearing once. This receptor was obtained from a man in his late teens or twenties in good health. The specimen was memory CD4+ T cells sorted from blood. Subset meaning: CD45RA-negative fraction.

The CDR3 DNA is TGTGCCAGCAGTGAAAATTACAATGAGCAGTTCTTC. It is translated as CASSENYNEQFF. V is TRBV6-1 and J is TRBJ2-1; D call uncertain. Germline V gene sequence: CDR1 MNHNS, CDR2 SASEGT. With 2 bases removed from V and 4 bases from J, the gap between germline ends came to 3 bases. The CDR3 runs to 12 residues.